The rows below give T cell receptor beta chains drawn from one sample of a study of T-cell reconstitution after alpha-beta-depleted transplantation in children. MiXCR was run by TCRdb on the PCR reads, yielding one entry per CDR3 protein. The sample has a few hundred thousand distinct CDR3 sequences; 13% are singletons. The sequences come from PBMCs, mostly from graft donor cells, collected 360 days after TCRalphabeta/CD19-depleted stem cell transplant. These receptors were collected from a male patient under 18 who had a stem cell transplant for acute myeloid leukemia, so the T cells may come from the graft donor. Both conserved end residues are part of each CDR3. D genes are given only for firm matches. Part of the rows lack a size; the others show once, few, many or a class for expanded clones.

v_call	j_call	d_call	clone_size	cdr3_aa	cdr3_nt
TRBV5-6	TRBJ2-7	NA	NA	CASSLWGAYEQYF	TGTGCCAGCAGCTTGTGGGGGGCCTACGAGCAGTACTTC
TRBV7-3	TRBJ2-2	NA	many	CASSLIGGRSTGELFF	TGTGCCAGCAGCTTAATCGGGGGTCGTAGCACCGGGGAGCTGTTTTTT
TRBV29-1	TRBJ2-5	TRBD2	many	CSVREGVETQYF	TGCAGCGTGAGGGAGGGAGTAGAGACCCAGTACTTC
TRBV7-9	TRBJ2-7	TRBD1	few	CASSGPILGQGLHEQYF	TGTGCCAGCAGCGGTCCCATTTTGGGACAGGGACTCCACGAGCAGTACTTC
TRBV11-3	TRBJ2-1	NA	few	CASSSYLTHEQFF	TGTGCCAGCAGCTCCTATCTGACCCATGAGCAGTTCTTC
TRBV3-1	TRBJ2-7	TRBD1	many	CASSQESGGTYEQYF	TGTGCCAGCAGCCAAGAATCAGGGGGTACCTACGAGCAGTACTTC
TRBV12-3/TRBV12-4	TRBJ2-7	TRBD2	few	CASSFRPGLAGYEQYF	TGTGCCAGCAGTTTCCGTCCGGGACTAGCGGGTTACGAGCAGTACTTC
TRBV18	TRBJ2-7	NA	few	CASSPAVGGSPLSYEQYF	TGTGCCAGCTCACCGGCGGTTGGAGGGAGCCCTCTCTCCTACGAGCAGTACTTC
TRBV7-6	TRBJ2-5	TRBD2	NA	CASSQAGGPQETQYF	TGTGCCAGCAGTCAAGCGGGAGGGCCTCAAGAGACCCAGTACTTC
TRBV30	TRBJ1-5	NA	few	CAWSWGPDQPQHF	TGTGCCTGGAGTTGGGGCCCGGATCAGCCCCAGCATTTT
TRBV5-1	TRBJ2-7	TRBD2	many	CASSEGLAGTYEQYF	TGCGCCAGCAGCGAGGGACTAGCGGGAACCTACGAGCAGTACTTC
TRBV20-1	TRBJ2-3	NA	many	CSARGQTDTQYF	TGCAGTGCTAGAGGACAGACAGATACGCAGTATTTT
TRBV7-9	TRBJ2-7	NA	NA	CASSLGDPLMEQYF	TGTGCCAGCAGCTTAGGGGATCCTCTTATGGAGCAGTACTTC
TRBV20-1	TRBJ2-7	TRBD2	NA	CSAPGLAGGEQYF	TGCAGTGCTCCGGGACTAGCGGGAGGCGAGCAGTACTTC
TRBV5-1	TRBJ2-7	TRBD1	NA	CASSFQDRGHEQYF	TGCGCCAGCAGCTTTCAGGACAGGGGGCACGAGCAGTACTTC
TRBV30	TRBJ1-4	NA	NA	CAWRKGENEKLFF	TGTGCCTGGAGGAAGGGGGAAAATGAAAAACTGTTTTTT
TRBV15	TRBJ1-2	NA	few	CATSREGPNYGYTF	TGTGCCACCAGCAGAGAAGGTCCTAACTATGGCTACACCTTC
TRBV6-1	TRBJ1-6	TRBD1	NA	CASSPPGQGGNSPLHF	TGTGCCAGCAGTCCGCCGGGACAGGGGGGGAATTCACCCCTCCACTTT
TRBV10-2	TRBJ2-7	NA	many	CASSKPGVSYEQYF	TGCGCCAGCAGTAAGCCGGGGGTCTCCTACGAGCAGTACTTC
TRBV20-1	TRBJ2-6	TRBD1	NA	CSARDRPSSGANVLTF	TGCAGTGCTAGGGACAGGCCTAGCTCTGGGGCCAACGTCCTGACTTTC
TRBV28	TRBJ2-1	TRBD2	many	CASIVGGGDEQFF	TGTGCCAGCATAGTCGGCGGGGGGGATGAGCAGTTCTTC
TRBV28	TRBJ2-1	NA	NA	CASSSYPPNYNEQFF	TGTGCCAGCAGTTCCTACCCCCCTAACTACAATGAGCAGTTCTTC
TRBV20-1	TRBJ2-5	TRBD2	NA	CSASYSGALQETQYF	TGCAGTGCTAGTTACAGCGGGGCGCTCCAAGAGACCCAGTACTTC
TRBV5-1	TRBJ2-3	NA	few	CASRRTRFVDTQYF	TGCGCCAGCAGAAGGACCCGATTCGTCGATACGCAGTATTTT
TRBV7-3	TRBJ2-3	TRBD1	NA	CASSMTGTGDTQYF	TGTGCCAGCAGCATGACAGGGACCGGAGATACGCAGTATTTT
TRBV20-1	TRBJ2-3	NA	many	CSARDPLKEVTQYF	TGCAGTGCTAGAGATCCTTTAAAGGAGGTTACGCAGTATTTT
TRBV27	TRBJ2-7	NA	once	CASSLSIVTGTIYEQYF	TGTGCCAGCAGTTTATCCATAGTTACCGGTACGATTTACGAGCAGTACTTC
TRBV6-2/TRBV6-3	TRBJ2-2	NA	NA	CASSSRPVLGVNPGELFF	TGTGCCAGCAGTTCCCGACCCGTACTCGGGGTCAACCCCGGGGAGCTGTTTTTT
TRBV20-1	TRBJ2-5	NA	few	CSAKGRRQETQYF	TGCAGTGCTAAGGGCAGGCGCCAAGAGACCCAGTACTTC
TRBV20-1	TRBJ2-1	TRBD2	NA	CSAPRELEKSGEQFF	TGCAGTGCACCGCGGGAGCTGGAGAAATCGGGTGAGCAGTTCTTC
TRBV20-1	TRBJ2-1	TRBD2	few	CSARAGTSPWNEQFF	TGCAGTGCTAGAGCCGGGACTAGCCCTTGGAATGAGCAGTTCTTC
TRBV24-1	TRBJ2-5	TRBD1	few	CATSDPTGTAQETQYF	TGTGCCACCAGTGATCCAACCGGGACAGCCCAAGAGACCCAGTACTTC
TRBV11-1	TRBJ2-1	NA	many	CASSLGSGLSYNEQFF	TGTGCCAGCAGCTTGGGTAGCGGCCTCTCCTACAATGAGCAGTTCTTC
TRBV7-2	TRBJ2-5	NA	NA	CASSLAPGGWGTQYF	TGTGCCAGCAGCCTAGCCCCCGGGGGCTGGGGGACCCAGTACTTC
TRBV27	TRBJ2-7	NA	NA	CASSPSRGRFYEQYF	TGTGCCAGCAGCCCGTCTAGGGGGAGGTTCTACGAGCAGTACTTC
TRBV6-5	TRBJ1-2	TRBD1	NA	CASSNRGPDYGYTF	TGTGCCAGCAGCAACAGGGGGCCAGACTATGGCTACACCTTC
TRBV7-2	TRBJ1-3	NA	NA	CASSSPLQGTINTIYF	TGTGCCAGCAGCTCACCTTTACAGGGAACGATTAACACCATATATTTT
TRBV12-3/TRBV12-4	TRBJ2-2	NA	NA	CASSLAQGPGELFF	TGTGCCAGCAGTTTAGCACAGGGTCCCGGGGAGCTGTTTTTT
TRBV14	TRBJ2-1	TRBD2	few	CASSPMGWGLGLDYNEQFF	TGTGCCAGCAGCCCTATGGGATGGGGACTAGGTCTCGACTACAATGAGCAGTTCTTC
TRBV4-3	TRBJ2-7	NA	many	CASSQERLGVREQYF	TGCGCCAGCAGCCAAGAACGACTAGGGGTACGGGAACAGTACTTC
TRBV20-1	TRBJ2-7	TRBD1	few	CSAKIDRASYEQYF	TGCAGTGCAAAGATCGACAGGGCCTCCTACGAGCAGTACTTC
TRBV20-1	TRBJ2-2	TRBD2	once	CSARDNLRGVGELFF	TGCAGTGCTAGAGATAACCTTCGGGGGGTCGGGGAGCTGTTTTTT
TRBV5-1	TRBJ2-5	TRBD2	NA	CASSLSSGRWGETQYF	TGCGCCAGCAGCTTATCTAGCGGGAGGTGGGGAGAGACCCAGTACTTC
TRBV28	TRBJ2-3	NA	many	CASSPPLTGRGDTQYF	TGTGCCAGCAGTCCCCCACTGACGGGCCGCGGAGATACGCAGTATTTT
TRBV7-9	TRBJ2-7	TRBD1	few	CASSPQPGQGIHEQYF	TGTGCCAGCAGCCCCCAGCCGGGACAGGGGATCCACGAGCAGTACTTC